The text below deals with one T cell receptor (beta chain). Trimming took 0 bases from V and 1 from J, leaving 6 bases between them. In germline, CDR1 is SGHAT, CDR2 FQDESV (reference sequence). The CDR3 spans 15 residues. Produced via immunoSEQ multiplex PCR; TCRdb's table is partial and in-frame only. The data contain 200,000 to 250,000 clones, 88% of them seen just once; the ten biggest clones take up 15% to 20%. The sample is drawn from a study of blood T cell repertoires in COVID-19. V is TRBV11-1 and J is TRBJ2-2, with a tentative D call TRBD2 (5 bases). The sequence came from a man aged 50 to 60 with COVID-19, enrolled during active disease. Sequenced: peripheral blood. The CDR3 bases are TGTGCCAGCAGCTTAGCGGGGAGGAACACCGGGGAGCTGTTTTTT. This encodes CASSLAGRNTGELFF.